This T cell receptor (beta chain) was sequenced in a study of T cell responses to AZD1222 COVID-19 vaccine. Clones were read by immunoSEQ multiplex PCR, and TCRdb kept only the in-frame ones, dropping some. The data show about 94,000 clones, over 75% seen once. Germline assignment: CDR1 SGHRS and CDR2 YFSETQ. The CDR3 runs 15 residues. Trimming removed 2 bases from V and 0 bases from J, with 10 bases in between. V usage is TRBV5-1 and J usage is TRBJ2-3, with D possibly TRBD2 on 6 matching bases. The receptor comes from an adult in good health. Sequencing used peripheral blood, obtained on day 0 of AZD1222 vaccination. Written as DNA, the CDR3 is TGCGCCAGCAGCTTTGGCGGGACTAGCACAGATACGCAGTATTTT. This encodes CASSFGGTSTDTQYF.